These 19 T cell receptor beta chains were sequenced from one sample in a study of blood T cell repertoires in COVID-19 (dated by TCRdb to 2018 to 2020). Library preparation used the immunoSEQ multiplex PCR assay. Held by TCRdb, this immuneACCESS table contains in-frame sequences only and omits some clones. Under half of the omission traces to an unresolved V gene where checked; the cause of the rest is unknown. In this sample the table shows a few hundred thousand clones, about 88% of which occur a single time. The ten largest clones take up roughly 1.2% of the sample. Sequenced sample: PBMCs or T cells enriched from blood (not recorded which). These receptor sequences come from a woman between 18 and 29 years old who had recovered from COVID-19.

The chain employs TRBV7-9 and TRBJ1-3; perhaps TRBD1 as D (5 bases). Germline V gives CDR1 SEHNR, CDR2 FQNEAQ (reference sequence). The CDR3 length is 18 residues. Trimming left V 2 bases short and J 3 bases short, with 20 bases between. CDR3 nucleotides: TGTGCCAGCAGCTTAATTACGGCGGGGCCAGAATTTGGAAACACCATATATTTT. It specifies CASSLITAGPEFGNTIYF.

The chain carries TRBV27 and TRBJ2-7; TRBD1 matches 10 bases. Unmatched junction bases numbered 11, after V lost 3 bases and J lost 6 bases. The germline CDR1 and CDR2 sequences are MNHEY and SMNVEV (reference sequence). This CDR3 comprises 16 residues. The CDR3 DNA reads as TGTGCCAGCAGTTTCCCTTCCGGGACAGGGGTAGGCGAGCAGTACTTC. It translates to CASSFPSGTGVGEQYF.

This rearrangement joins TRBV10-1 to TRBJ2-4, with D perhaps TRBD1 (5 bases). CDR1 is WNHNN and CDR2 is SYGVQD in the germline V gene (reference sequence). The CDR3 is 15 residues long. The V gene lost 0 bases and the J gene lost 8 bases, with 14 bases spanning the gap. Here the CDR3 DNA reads TGCGCCAGCAGTGAGTCTAGGGTTAGGGGCGACATTCAGTACTTC. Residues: CASSESRVRGDIQYF.

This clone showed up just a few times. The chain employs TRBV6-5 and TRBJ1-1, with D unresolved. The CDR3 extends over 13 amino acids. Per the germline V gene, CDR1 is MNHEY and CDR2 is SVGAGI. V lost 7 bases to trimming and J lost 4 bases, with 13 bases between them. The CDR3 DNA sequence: TGTGCCAGCATCTCGGCGGGATCCACTGAAGCTTTCTTT. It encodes CASISAGSTEAFF.

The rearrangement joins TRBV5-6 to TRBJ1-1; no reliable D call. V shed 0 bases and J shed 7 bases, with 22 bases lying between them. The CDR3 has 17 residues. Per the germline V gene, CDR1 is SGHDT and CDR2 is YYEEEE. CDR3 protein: CASSLAQVSGRPLEAFF. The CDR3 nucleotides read TGTGCCAGCAGCTTGGCCCAAGTCTCTGGCAGGCCACTTGAAGCTTTCTTT. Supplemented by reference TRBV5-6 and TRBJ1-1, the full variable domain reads DAGVTQSPTHLIKTRGQQVTLRCSPKSGHDTVSWYQQALGQGPQFIFQYYEEEERQRGNFPDRFSGHQFPNYSSELNVNALLLGDSALYLCASSLAQVSGRPLEAFFGQGTRLTVV.

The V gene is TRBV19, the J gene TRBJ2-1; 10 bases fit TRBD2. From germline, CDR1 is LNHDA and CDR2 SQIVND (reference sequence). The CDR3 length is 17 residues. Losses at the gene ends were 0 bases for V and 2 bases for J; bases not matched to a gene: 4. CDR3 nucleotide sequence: TGTGCCAGTAGTATAGAGAATAGCGGGGGGCCCTACAATGAGCAGTTCTTC. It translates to CASSIENSGGPYNEQFF.

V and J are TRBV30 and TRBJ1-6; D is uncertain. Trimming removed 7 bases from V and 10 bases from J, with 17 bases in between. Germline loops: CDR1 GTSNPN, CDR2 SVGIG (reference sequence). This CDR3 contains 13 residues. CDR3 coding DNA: TGTGCCTCCCATGAGACGGGGAGGTCACCCCTCCACTTT. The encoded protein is CASHETGRSPLHF.

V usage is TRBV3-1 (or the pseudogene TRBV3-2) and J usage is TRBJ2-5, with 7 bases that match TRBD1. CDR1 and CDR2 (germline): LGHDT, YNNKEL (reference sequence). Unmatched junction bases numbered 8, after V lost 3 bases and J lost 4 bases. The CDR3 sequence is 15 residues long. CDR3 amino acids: CASSQTKTGRETQYF. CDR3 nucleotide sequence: TGTGCCAGCAGCCAGACAAAGACAGGGCGAGAGACCCAGTACTTC.

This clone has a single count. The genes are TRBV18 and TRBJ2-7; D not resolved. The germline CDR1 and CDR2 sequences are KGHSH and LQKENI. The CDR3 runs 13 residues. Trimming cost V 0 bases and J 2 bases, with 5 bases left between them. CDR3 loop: CASSPPLTYEQYF. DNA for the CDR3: TGTGCCAGCTCACCACCGCTAACCTACGAGCAGTACTTC.

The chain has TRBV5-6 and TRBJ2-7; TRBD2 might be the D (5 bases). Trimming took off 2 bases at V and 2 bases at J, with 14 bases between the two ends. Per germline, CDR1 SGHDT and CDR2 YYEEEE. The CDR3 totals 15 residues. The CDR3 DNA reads TGTGCCAGCAGCTTTGGTACCGGGATCCCCTACGAGCAGTACTTC. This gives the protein CASSFGTGIPYEQYF.

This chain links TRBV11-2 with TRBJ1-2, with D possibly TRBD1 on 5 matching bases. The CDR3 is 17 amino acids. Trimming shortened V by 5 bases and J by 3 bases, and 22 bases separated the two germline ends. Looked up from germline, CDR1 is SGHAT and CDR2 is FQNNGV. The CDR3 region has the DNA TGTGCCAGCAGCCCAGAGCCGACAGTCCGGGCAGACTATGGCTACACCTTC. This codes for CASSPEPTVRADYGYTF.

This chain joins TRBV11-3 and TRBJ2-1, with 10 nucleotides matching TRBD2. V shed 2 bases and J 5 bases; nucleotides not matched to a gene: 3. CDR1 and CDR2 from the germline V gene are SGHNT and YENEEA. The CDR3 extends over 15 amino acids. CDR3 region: CASSLHSGGNNEQFF. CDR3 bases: TGTGCCAGCAGCTTACATAGCGGGGGGAACAATGAGCAGTTCTTC.

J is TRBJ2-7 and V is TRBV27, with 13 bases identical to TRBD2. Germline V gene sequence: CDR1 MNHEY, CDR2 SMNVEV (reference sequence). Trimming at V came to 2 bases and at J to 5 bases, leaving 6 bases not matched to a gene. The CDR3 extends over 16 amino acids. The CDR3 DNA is TGTGCCAGCAGTTTAGGGCCGGGACTAGCGGGACACGAGCAGTACTTC. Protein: CASSLGPGLAGHEQYF.

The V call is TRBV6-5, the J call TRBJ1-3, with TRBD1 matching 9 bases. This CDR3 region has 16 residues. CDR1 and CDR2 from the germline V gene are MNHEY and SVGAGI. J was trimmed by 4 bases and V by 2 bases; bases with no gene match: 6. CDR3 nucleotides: TGTGCCAGCAGTTACCCCGGACAGGGGAAAGGAAACACCATATATTTT. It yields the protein CASSYPGQGKGNTIYF.

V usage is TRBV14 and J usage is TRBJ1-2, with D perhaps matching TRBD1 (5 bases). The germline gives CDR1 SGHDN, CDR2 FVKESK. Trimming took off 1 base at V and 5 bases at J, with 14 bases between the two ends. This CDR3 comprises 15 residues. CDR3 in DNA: TGTGCCAGCAGCCAAGCTTCTCAGGGCAAGTATGGCTACACCTTC. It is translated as CASSQASQGKYGYTF.

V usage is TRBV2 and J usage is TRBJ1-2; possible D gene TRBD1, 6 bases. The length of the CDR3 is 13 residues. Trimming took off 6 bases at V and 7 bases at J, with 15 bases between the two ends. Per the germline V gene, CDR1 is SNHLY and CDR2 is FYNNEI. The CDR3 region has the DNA TGTGCCAGCAGGGCACAGGGTACAGCTGGCTACACCTTC. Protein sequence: CASRAQGTAGYTF.

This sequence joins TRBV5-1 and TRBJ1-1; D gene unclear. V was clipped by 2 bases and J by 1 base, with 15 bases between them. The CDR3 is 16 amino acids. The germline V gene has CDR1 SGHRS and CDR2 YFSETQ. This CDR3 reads CASSFKQTTKNTEAFF. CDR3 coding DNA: TGCGCCAGCAGCTTTAAACAGACTACAAAGAACACTGAAGCTTTCTTT.

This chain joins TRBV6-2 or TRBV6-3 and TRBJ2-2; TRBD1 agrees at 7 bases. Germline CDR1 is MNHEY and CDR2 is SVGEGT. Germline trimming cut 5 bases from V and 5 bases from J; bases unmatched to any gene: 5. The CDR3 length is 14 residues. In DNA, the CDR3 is TGTGCCAGCAGTCGGGACAGCTGGACCGGGGAGCTGTTTTTT. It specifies CASSRDSWTGELFF.

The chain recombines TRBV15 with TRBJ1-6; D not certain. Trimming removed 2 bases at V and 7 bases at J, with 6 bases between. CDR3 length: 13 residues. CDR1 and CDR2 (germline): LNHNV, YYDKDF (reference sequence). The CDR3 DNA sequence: TGTGCCACCAGCAGACCGGAGAATTCACCCCTCCACTTT. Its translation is CATSRPENSPLHF.